This T cell receptor beta chain was retrieved from a study of molecular identifiers for immune sequencing clone quantification. General study points: For effector cells, clones above 20 RNA copies held over 97% of molecules; for naive cells, under 1%. Underestimation of highly expanded clone sizes could arise where identical TCR molecules share a barcode.

In TCRdb, the PCR reads were re-called with MiXCR into one record per CDR3 protein. The sample contains hundreds of thousands of distinct CDR3 sequences, about 20% of which appear only once. Turning to this clonotype: Its antigen remains unidentified.

When naive CD8 T cells were sorted, they were gated as CD8+CD4-CCR7+CD45RA+. Germline V gives CDR1 LGHNT, CDR2 FRNRAP. V lost 3 bases, J lost 8 bases, and 8 bases lay in between. This CDR3 is built from 12 residues. The specimen sequenced was naive CD8+ T cells from blood, with Jurkat cell RNA spiked in. Subset denoted: FACS-sorted CD8+CD4-CCR7+CD45RA+ naive T cells. This rearrangement joins TRBV12-5 to TRBJ2-1; D remains unclear. This clonotype originated in a human donor in good health. Some libraries in this study had Jurkat cell RNA spiked in. CDR3 nucleotide sequence: TGTGCTAGTGGTTTCACTATCTATGAGCAGTTCTTC. Its translation is CASGFTIYEQFF.